The 4 T cell receptor beta chains reported below all come from one sample, sequenced in a study of sequential checkpoint blockade in melanoma. Clones were read by immunoSEQ multiplex PCR, and TCRdb kept only the in-frame ones, dropping some. The profile shows approximately 2,500 clones, 20% to 25% of them singletons. Regarding treatment: randomized to nivolumab then ipilimumab (arm A) or the reverse (arm B). Source: tumor tissue (inferred from file names), taken from a patient given nivolumab and ipilimumab in sequence. These receptors all stem from a human donor with melanoma.

By its share, this clone is medium-sized. The chain combines TRBV11-3 with TRBJ1-4, with 7 bases aligning to TRBD1. V was clipped by 5 bases and J by 3 bases; unmatched bases: 6. CDR1 is SGHNT, CDR2 YENEEA, per germline. The CDR3 has 15 amino acids. The CDR3 loop is CASSPMQGANEKLFF. The CDR3 nucleotides are TGTGCCAGCAGCCCCATGCAGGGGGCTAATGAAAAACTGTTTTTT.

This clone came up many times. V and J are TRBV11-3 and TRBJ1-2, with TRBD1 matching 8 bases. Per the germline V gene, CDR1 is SGHNT and CDR2 is YENEEA. V was clipped by 5 bases and J by 4 bases; unmatched bases: 6. The CDR3 extends over 14 amino acids. Here the CDR3 reads CASSQDRAGYGYTF. DNA for the CDR3: TGTGCCAGCAGCCAGGACAGGGCTGGCTATGGCTACACCTTC.

This clone was detected a few times. V gene TRBV30 combines with J gene TRBJ1-6; maybe TRBD1 (5 bases). Germline V CDR1 and CDR2: GTSNPN, SVGIG (reference sequence). The CDR3 spans 14 residues. V gave up 4 bases and J gave up 6 bases, with 13 bases separating them. CDR3 in amino acids: CAWITRGTNSPLHF. The CDR3 bases are TGTGCCTGGATTACAAGGGGCACTAATTCACCCCTCCACTTT.

CDR3 loop: CASSLPPPDPGADTQYF. The CDR3 DNA is TGTGCCAGCAGCTTACCGCCCCCGGACCCAGGGGCAGATACGCAGTATTTT. This chain connects TRBV28 to TRBJ2-3; D is perhaps TRBD1 (6 bases). Between the trimmed V and J ends, which lost 6 bases and 4 bases, there was a span of 23 bases. This CDR3 has 17 residues. Germline CDR1 is MDHEN and CDR2 is SYDVKM.